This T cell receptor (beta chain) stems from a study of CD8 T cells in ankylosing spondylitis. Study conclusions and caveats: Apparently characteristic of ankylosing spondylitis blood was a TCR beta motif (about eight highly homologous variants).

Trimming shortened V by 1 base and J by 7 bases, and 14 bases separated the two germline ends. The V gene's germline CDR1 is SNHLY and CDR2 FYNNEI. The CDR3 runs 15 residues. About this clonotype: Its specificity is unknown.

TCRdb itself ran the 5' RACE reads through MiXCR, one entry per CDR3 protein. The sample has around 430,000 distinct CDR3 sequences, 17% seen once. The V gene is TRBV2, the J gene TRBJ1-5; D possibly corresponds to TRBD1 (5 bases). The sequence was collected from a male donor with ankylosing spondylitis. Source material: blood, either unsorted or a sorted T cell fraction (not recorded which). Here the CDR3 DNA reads TGTGCCAGCAGTGAAGAAAAAGGGACGCAGCAGCCCCAGCATTTT. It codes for CASSEEKGTQQPQHF.